One and the same sample provided the 30 T cell receptor beta chains below, sequenced in a study of CD8 T cells in Susac syndrome. The RNA input was roughly 0.45 to 1 ug, and it was reverse transcribed with random hexamers. TCRdb processed the immunoSEQ multiplex PCR reads anew with MiXCR; each CDR3 protein has one entry. Here the sample spans roughly 200,000 distinct CDR3 sequences, just under 95% being singletons. The source material was CD4+ T cells from PBMCs. The origin of the receptors is a human donor with multiple sclerosis.

This chain links TRBV18 with TRBJ1-5; D is undetermined. Trimming cost V 2 bases and J 8 bases, with 7 bases left between them. Germline V CDR1 and CDR2: KGHSH, LQKENI. This CDR3 has 12 residues. The CDR3 spells CASSPENKPQHF. In DNA form, the CDR3 reads TGTGCCAGCTCACCAGAAAACAAGCCCCAGCATTTT.

The J gene is TRBJ2-7, the V gene TRBV25-1; possibly TRBD1 for D (5 bases). This CDR3 comprises 13 residues. The germline V gene encodes CDR1 MGHDK and CDR2 SYGVNS. Deletions cut 6 bases from V and 6 bases from J, with 15 bases between. CDR3 amino acids: CASSANRQLEQYF. Written as DNA, the CDR3 is TGTGCCAGCAGCGCAAACCGACAGCTCGAGCAGTACTTC.

This chain links TRBV15 with TRBJ1-5; the match to TRBD1 covers 9 bases. From germline, CDR1 is LNHNV and CDR2 YYDKDF (reference sequence). The CDR3 has 15 amino acids. With 1 base clipped from V and 12 bases from J, the junction kept 10 bases outside the gene matches. The chain's CDR3 is CATSRVGQGLDLQHF. DNA for the CDR3: TGTGCCACCAGCAGAGTCGGACAGGGGTTGGACCTCCAGCATTTT.

The V call is TRBV5-1, the J call TRBJ2-2; 7 nucleotides line up with TRBD1. The CDR3 consists of 12 residues. V lost 7 bases to trimming and J lost 6 bases; unmatched junction nucleotides: 3. Germline-derived CDR1 and CDR2 are SGHRS and YFSETQ. The CDR3 reads CASYDRAGELFF. DNA for the CDR3: TGCGCCAGCTATGACAGGGCCGGGGAGCTGTTTTTT.

This rearrangement joins TRBV23-1 to TRBJ1-4; 8 bases align to TRBD1. TRBV23-1 belongs to the ORF category, with a function that is uncertain. The CDR3 is 15 amino acids. V was pared by 2 bases and J by 7 bases, with 6 bases of the junction left unmatched. This CDR3 reads CASSQLGQGSEKLFF. Here the CDR3 DNA reads TGCGCCAGCAGTCAACTCGGACAGGGTAGTGAAAAACTGTTTTTT.

The rearrangement joins TRBV9 to TRBJ2-3; D is uncertain. The length of the CDR3 is 16 residues. Trimming took off 0 bases at V and 0 bases at J, with 11 bases between the two ends. Per germline, CDR1 SGDLS and CDR2 YYNGEE. The CDR3 DNA reads as TGTGCCAGCAGCGTAGGCCTCGCGTCAAGCACAGATACGCAGTATTTT. This translates into CASSVGLASSTDTQYF.

The chain recombines TRBV7-8 with TRBJ2-1; D may be TRBD2 (6 bases). The CDR3 is 16 residues long. Looked up from germline, CDR1 is SGHVS and CDR2 is FQNEAQ. Trimming stripped 5 bases from V and 9 bases from J, with 23 bases between. CDR3 DNA: TGTGCCAGCAGCGAAAAAGCGGGCCCCGCCGAGGTTGAGCAGTTCTTC. It specifies CASSEKAGPAEVEQFF.

This clonotype came up once. The chain is built from TRBV29-1 and TRBJ2-5; TRBD2 agrees at 7 bases. The V segment lost 4 bases and the J segment 1 base; nucleotides outside the gene matches: 0. The germline gives CDR1 SQVTM, CDR2 ANQGSEA. The CDR3 is 12 residues long. This CDR3 reads CSVASGQETQYF. In DNA, the CDR3 is TGCAGCGTTGCTAGCGGCCAAGAGACCCAGTACTTC.

The sample holds one count of this clonotype. V is TRBV3-1 and J is TRBJ1-5, with D unclear. Trimming pared 6 bases from V and 1 base from J, leaving 10 bases between. This CDR3 has 14 residues. Per germline, CDR1 LGHDT and CDR2 YNNKEL (reference sequence). CDR3 residues: CASSELWSNQPQHF. The CDR3 bases are TGTGCCAGCAGTGAACTTTGGAGCAATCAGCCCCAGCATTTT.

V is TRBV29-1 and J is TRBJ2-3; possibly TRBD1 or TRBD2 for D (5 bases each). Trimming shortened V by 4 bases and J by 6 bases, and 17 bases separated the two germline ends. The length of the CDR3 is 14 residues. The germline V gene has CDR1 SQVTM and CDR2 ANQGSEA. CDR3 nucleotide sequence: TGCAGCGTTGGGGAGCGAAGGGGCCGGGATACGCAGTATTTT. As protein: CSVGERRGRDTQYF.

In this sample, this clonotype turned up a few times. The chain links TRBV27 to TRBJ2-7, with TRBD1 identical over 7 bases. Unmatched junction bases numbered 4, after V lost 5 bases and J lost 6 bases. Germline CDR1 reads MNHEY; CDR2 reads SMNVEV (reference sequence). CDR3 length: 12 residues. The DNA of the CDR3 is TGTGCCAGCAGTCGTACAGGGGCCGAGCAGTACTTC. Translated: CASSRTGAEQYF.

The chain combines TRBV2 with TRBJ1-4, with D perhaps matching TRBD1 (6 bases). This CDR3 is 13 amino acids long. Germline loops: CDR1 SNHLY, CDR2 FYNNEI. Between the trimmed V and J ends, which lost 6 bases and 8 bases, there was a span of 13 bases. CDR3 sequence: CASSQGLGEKLFF. CDR3 DNA sequence: TGTGCCAGCAGCCAGGGGTTGGGGGAAAAACTGTTTTTT.

The V gene is TRBV30, the J gene TRBJ2-3; 10 bases are shared with TRBD1. CDR3 size: 12 residues. Per germline, CDR1 GTSNPN and CDR2 SVGIG (reference sequence). With V trimmed by 5 bases and J by 5 bases, 1 base remained unmatched. The chain's CDR3 is CAWDRGQDTQYF. The DNA for the CDR3 is TGTGCCTGGGACAGGGGGCAAGATACGCAGTATTTT.

This clonotype was picked up one time. The V gene is TRBV30, the J gene TRBJ1-1, with D possibly TRBD1 on 5 matching bases. CDR3 length equals 16 residues. CDR1 and CDR2 from the germline V gene are GTSNPN and SVGIG (reference sequence). V lost 3 bases and J lost 0, with 17 bases in between. CDR3 nucleotides: TGTGCCTGGAGGGAAGGGGCAGCAACTATGAACACTGAAGCTTTCTTT. Translated: CAWREGAATMNTEAFF.

V usage is TRBV3-1 and J usage is TRBJ1-5, with D tentatively TRBD1 (6 bases). CDR3 size: 14 residues. The V and J ends lost 5 bases and 5 bases respectively, with 13 bases between them. Per the germline V gene, CDR1 is LGHDT and CDR2 is YNNKEL (reference sequence). The CDR3 reads CASSSTGGDQPQHF. CDR3 DNA: TGTGCCAGCAGCTCGACAGGCGGCGATCAGCCCCAGCATTTT.

V usage is TRBV7-9 and J usage is TRBJ2-1; no clear D gene. The ends were cut back, 5 bases at V and 2 bases at J, with 10 bases in the middle. CDR3 length equals 14 residues. Germline V CDR1 and CDR2: SEHNR, FQNEAQ (reference sequence). DNA of the CDR3: TGTGCCAGCAGCCCCACGGTTACCTACAATGAGCAGTTCTTC. Translated: CASSPTVTYNEQFF.

This clonotype was counted once. The chain is built from TRBV20-1 and TRBJ2-5; 10 nucleotides agree with TRBD1. V lost 5 bases, J lost 5 bases, and 5 bases stayed unmatched. Germline assignment: CDR1 DFQATT and CDR2 SNEGSKA (reference sequence). The CDR3 has 13 residues. CDR3 sequence reads: CSAAGTGEETQYF. The CDR3 nucleotides are TGCAGTGCTGCCGGGACAGGGGAGGAGACCCAGTACTTC.

This clonotype has just a few counts. This CDR3 reads CASSLGSRTDTQYF. In DNA form, the CDR3 reads TGTGCCAGCAGCCTAGGGTCAAGGACAGATACGCAGTATTTT. The rearrangement uses TRBV7-9 and TRBJ2-3; D remains unclear. CDR3 length: 14 amino acids. Between the trimmed V and J ends, which lost 5 bases and 3 bases, there was a span of 12 bases. Germline CDR1 reads SEHNR; CDR2 reads FQNEAQ (reference sequence). Drawing the rest from reference TRBV7-9 and TRBJ2-3, the complete variable domain is DTGVSQNPRHKITKRGQNVTFRCDPISEHNRLYWYRQTLGQGPEFLTYFQNEAQLEKSRLLSDRFSAERPKGSFSTLEIQRTEQGDSAMYLCASSLGSRTDTQYFGPGTRLTVL.

The V and J genes are TRBV20-1 and TRBJ2-5; D is unclear. Trimming cost V 0 bases and J 0 bases, with 8 bases left between them. Germline assignment: CDR1 DFQATT and CDR2 SNEGSKA (reference sequence). This CDR3 has 14 amino acids. This chain's CDR3 is CSARDFGHQETQYF. For the CDR3, the DNA is TGCAGTGCTAGAGATTTCGGACACCAAGAGACCCAGTACTTC.

J is TRBJ1-3 and V is TRBV20-1, with D unresolved. Germline V lookup: CDR1 DFQATT, CDR2 SNEGSKA (reference sequence). Deletions cut 6 bases from V and 0 bases from J, with 9 bases between. This CDR3 comprises 13 residues. The CDR3 region is CSAGQASGNTIYF. In DNA form, the CDR3 reads TGCAGTGCCGGTCAAGCCTCTGGAAACACCATATATTTT.

The chain has TRBV6-1 and TRBJ1-5, with D unclear. Germline CDR1 MNHNS, CDR2 SASEGT. V lost 5 bases, J lost 0 bases, and 17 bases lay in between. CDR3 length equals 17 residues. CDR3 DNA sequence: TGTGCCAGCAGTCTCCGTGAGCCAAAGAATAGCAATCAGCCCCAGCATTTT. It translates to CASSLREPKNSNQPQHF.

V and J are TRBV20-1 and TRBJ2-5; 9 nucleotides line up with TRBD2. The CDR3 length is 12 residues. The V gene end was trimmed by 6 bases and the J gene end by 4 bases; junction bases not matched to a gene: 3. From germline, CDR1 is DFQATT and CDR2 SNEGSKA (reference sequence). The CDR3 coding sequence is TGCAGTGCGGGGACTAGCAGAGAGACCCAGTACTTC. The encoded protein is CSAGTSRETQYF.

This rearrangement joins TRBV20-1 to TRBJ2-3, with D perhaps TRBD1 or TRBD2 (6 bases each). The germline V gene has CDR1 DFQATT and CDR2 SNEGSKA (reference sequence). Trimming took 7 bases from V and 3 from J, leaving 11 bases between them. The CDR3 runs to 12 residues. The CDR3 loop reads CSVPGATDTQYF. DNA of the CDR3: TGCAGTGTCCCGGGGGCGACAGATACGCAGTATTTT.

In its sample, this clonotype was seen once. The rearrangement uses TRBV7-9 and TRBJ1-5; D is undetermined. V dropped 7 bases and J dropped 4 bases, with 8 bases sitting between them. This CDR3 region has 12 residues. CDR1 and CDR2 from the germline V gene are SEHNR and FQNEAQ (reference sequence). The CDR3 spells CASTSPNQPQHF. The CDR3 DNA reads as TGTGCCAGCACCTCTCCAAATCAGCCCCAGCATTTT.

The gene calls are TRBV23-1 and TRBJ2-7; D unclear. TRBV23-1 is an ORF, and what it does is uncertain. This CDR3 is 15 amino acids long. Trimming took off 1 base at V and 3 bases at J, with 13 bases between the two ends. The CDR3 here is CASSQYSNPGYEQYV. The CDR3 bases are TGCGCCAGCAGTCAATACTCGAATCCCGGCTACGAGCAGTACGTC.

V is TRBV23-1 and J is TRBJ1-2; D possibly corresponds to TRBD1 (5 bases). TRBV23-1 is treated as an ORF (open reading frame) with a function not yet certain. With 8 bases removed from V and 5 bases from J, the gap between germline ends came to 18 bases. This CDR3 has 14 residues. The CDR3 DNA is TGCGCCAGCGGAAGATTAGACAGAGGGTATGGCTACACCTTC. Protein product: CASGRLDRGYGYTF.

The V call is TRBV20-1, the J call TRBJ2-7; 12 bases agree with TRBD1. This CDR3 contains 13 residues. J lost 6 bases, V lost 3 bases, and 3 bases had no gene match. Germline values: CDR1 DFQATT, CDR2 SNEGSKA (reference sequence). CDR3 in amino acids: CSASGTGGPEQYF. CDR3 DNA sequence: TGCAGTGCTAGCGGGACAGGGGGCCCCGAGCAGTACTTC.

The V call is TRBV20-1, the J call TRBJ1-2, with 9 bases lining up with TRBD1. Per germline, CDR1 DFQATT and CDR2 SNEGSKA (reference sequence). The V segment lost 3 bases and the J segment 3 bases; nucleotides outside the gene matches: 14. The CDR3 sequence is 17 residues long. The CDR3 reads CSASHFSGTGTYYGYTF. The CDR3 coding sequence is TGCAGTGCTAGCCACTTCTCCGGGACAGGGACATACTATGGCTACACCTTC.

The rearrangement joins TRBV9 to TRBJ2-3; D is undetermined. The CDR3 contains 15 residues. V shed 6 bases and J shed 4 bases, with 18 bases lying between them. Per the germline V gene, CDR1 is SGDLS and CDR2 is YYNGEE. The CDR3, as DNA: TGTGCCAGCACACCCGACGTGGGTTCTGCAGATACGCAGTATTTT. Amino acid sequence: CASTPDVGSADTQYF.

This chain uses TRBV4-2 with TRBJ1-2; D is unclear. Germline-derived CDR1 and CDR2 are LGHNA and YNFKEQ. Trimming removed 6 bases at V and 8 bases at J, with 16 bases between. This CDR3 has 13 residues. The CDR3 coding sequence is TGTGCCAGCAGTCCGGATTCGGGGAACGGCTACACCTTC. Translation gives CASSPDSGNGYTF.